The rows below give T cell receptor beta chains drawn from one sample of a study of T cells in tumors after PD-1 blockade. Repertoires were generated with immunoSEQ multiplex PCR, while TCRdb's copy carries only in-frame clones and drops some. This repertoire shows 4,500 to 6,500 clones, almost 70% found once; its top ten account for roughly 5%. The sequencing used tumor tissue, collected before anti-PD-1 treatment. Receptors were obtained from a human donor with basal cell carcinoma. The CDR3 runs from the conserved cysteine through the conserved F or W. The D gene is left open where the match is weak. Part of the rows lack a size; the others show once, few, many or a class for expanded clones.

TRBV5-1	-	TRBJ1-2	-	CASSSRGAYGYTF	TGCGCCAGCAGCTCCCGGGGCGCCTATGGCTACACCTTC
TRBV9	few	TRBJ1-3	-	CASSVVRDIGNTIYF	TGTGCCAGCAGCGTAGTCCGGGACATCGGAAACACCATATATTTT
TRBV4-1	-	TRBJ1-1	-	CASSQGGAGSQRAFF	TGCGCCAGCAGCCAAGGTGGGGCGGGTTCTCAGAGAGCTTTCTTT
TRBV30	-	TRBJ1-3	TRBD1	CAWRSGTGRNTIYF	TGTGCCTGGAGGTCCGGGACAGGGCGAAACACCATATATTTT
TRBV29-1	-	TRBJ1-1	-	CEGVQETEAFF	TGCGAGGGAGTCCAGGAAACTGAAGCTTTCTTT
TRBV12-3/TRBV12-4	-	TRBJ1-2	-	CASSLVQNYGYTF	TGTGCCAGCAGTTTAGTACAGAACTATGGCTACACCTTC
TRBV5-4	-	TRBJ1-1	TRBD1	CASSGVRTGANTEAFF	TGTGCCAGCAGCGGGGTCAGGACAGGGGCGAACACTGAAGCTTTCTTT
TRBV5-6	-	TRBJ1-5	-	CASSLFFVLGMSNQPQHF	TGTGCCAGCAGCTTGTTTTTCGTCCTGGGAATGAGCAATCAGCCCCAGCATTTT
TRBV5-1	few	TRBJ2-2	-	CASSLDLVGLTGELFF	TGCGCCAGCAGCTTGGACTTGGTCGGGTTAACCGGGGAGCTGTTTTTT
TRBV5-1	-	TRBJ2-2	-	CASRNRTNTGELFF	TGCGCCAGCCGGAACAGGACGAACACCGGGGAGCTGTTTTTT
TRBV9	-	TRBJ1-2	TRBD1	CASSVAQGGITNYGYTF	TGTGCCAGCAGCGTAGCCCAAGGGGGCATCACCAACTATGGCTACACCTTC
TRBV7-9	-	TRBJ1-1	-	CASSFATGWEKAFF	TGTGCCAGCAGCTTTGCCACAGGGTGGGAGAAAGCTTTCTTT
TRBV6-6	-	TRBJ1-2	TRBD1	CASSAPLQGTYGYTF	TGTGCCAGCAGCGCTCCCCTACAGGGGACCTATGGCTACACCTTC
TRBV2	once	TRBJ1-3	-	CASSEVSISGNTIYF	TGTGCCAGCAGTGAAGTCTCCATCTCTGGAAACACCATATATTTT
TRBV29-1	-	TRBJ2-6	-	CSVAGQGSSSGANVLTF	TGCAGCGTTGCCGGCCAGGGATCTAGTTCTGGGGCCAACGTCCTGACTTTC
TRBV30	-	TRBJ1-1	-	CAWSVRQRNTEAFF	TGTGCCTGGAGTGTTCGGCAGAGGAACACTGAAGCTTTCTTT